A selection of T cell receptor beta chains follows, all from one sample in a study of OX40 agonist ivuxolimab in advanced cancers. Sequenced by immunoSEQ multiplex PCR; TCRdb stores in-frame clones only, minus some. The data show about 80,000 clones, around nine tenths seen once. Sequencing used CD4+ or CD8+ T cells sorted from blood, obtained in a trial of the OX40 agonist ivuxolimab. These receptors were obtained from an adult with an advanced solid tumor such as melanoma, head and neck, liver or kidney cancer. CDR3s leave out the opening cysteine and the closing phenylalanine or tryptophan. The D gene is left open where the match is weak.

v_gene	d_gene	j_gene	CDR3aa
TRBV28	TRBD2	TRBJ2-1	ASSSGGRDNEQF
TRBV7-2	TRBD2	TRBJ2-7	ASSLAGTSGKVEQY
TRBV6-5	TRBD2	TRBJ2-1	ASTYSGSSYNEQF
TRBV9	-	TRBJ2-1	ASSVNSEVRGTNEQF
TRBV18	-	TRBJ2-4	ASSPPHLNIQY
TRBV5-4	TRBD2	TRBJ2-6	ASSQGLAGLGANVLT
TRBV2	-	TRBJ1-2	ASSDQGANYGYT
TRBV2	-	TRBJ2-7	ASSETRGLT
TRBV7-6	-	TRBJ2-5	ASRRQGRETQY
TRBV6-6	-	TRBJ1-5	ASSLWGAVSNQPQH
TRBV2	TRBD1	TRBJ1-1	ASSGQGNTEAF
TRBV5-1	-	TRBJ2-2	ASSGGEDTGELF
TRBV5-1	-	TRBJ1-1	ASRGGNTEAF
TRBV18	TRBD1	TRBJ1-2	ASSPRDRGVGYT
TRBV28	-	TRBJ2-3	ASVGLDTQY
TRBV6-5	-	TRBJ1-1	ASSGNTEAF
TRBV29-1	TRBD2	TRBJ2-3	SVPPSGGRADTQY
TRBV19	TRBD2	TRBJ2-1	ASSPATSGRSDEQF
TRBV5-5	-	TRBJ2-1	ASSFRFVTQSHEQF
TRBV4-2	-	TRBJ2-2	ASSQELAGGELF
TRBV2	-	TRBJ1-4	ASTPKSREGLF
TRBV28	-	TRBJ1-5	ASSLNGNQPQH
TRBV19	-	TRBJ1-2	ASSMPPEDYGYT
TRBV7-2	TRBD2	TRBJ2-2	ASSSPRLAGDTGELF
TRBV5-4	-	TRBJ2-2	ASSLEGLAGELF
TRBV7-2	TRBD1	TRBJ2-5	ASSTGQVYQETQY
TRBV19	TRBD2	TRBJ2-1	ASSIQASGNEQF
TRBV6-5	-	TRBJ1-2	ASSYAGGGYT
TRBV19	-	TRBJ1-6	ASSDRSSYNSPLH
TRBV7-2	TRBD1	TRBJ1-2	ASSLAGTVDYYGYT
TRBV18	TRBD2	TRBJ2-3	GSAGGTDTQY
TRBV28	-	TRBJ1-5	ATESTDQPQH
TRBV28	TRBD1	TRBJ1-6	ASSPADRGRNSPLH
TRBV6-5	-	TRBJ1-4	ASSYSRVGNEKLF
TRBV11-2	-	TRBJ2-1	ASSSQGYNEQF
TRBV7-2	TRBD2	TRBJ2-3	ASSLASGLAANTQY
TRBV15	TRBD1	TRBJ2-3	ATSRVTGQGLDTQY
TRBV29-1	TRBD1	TRBJ1-2	SVYGTVYGYT
TRBV10-3	-	TRBJ1-1	AISGHLNTEAF
TRBV19	TRBD1	TRBJ2-3	ASTRTGAGTDTQY
TRBV6-1	-	TRBJ1-4	ASSSRATNEKLF
TRBV7-2	TRBD2	TRBJ2-3	ASSLAHASGSSDTQY
TRBV7-9	TRBD2	TRBJ2-7	ASSFRLAVPYEQY
TRBV5-1	TRBD1	TRBJ1-4	ASSLGYRGREKLF
TRBV6-1	TRBD1	TRBJ2-3	ASSRDREADTQY
TRBV19	TRBD2	TRBJ2-3	ATQSGRAFGTDTQY